This TCR beta chain was captured by sequencing in a study of blood T cell repertoires in COVID-19. Looking at the study overall: The United States, Italy and Spain were the sources of the acute and convalescent COVID-19 samples. Sources were T cells, B-cell-depleted T cells, or PBMCs; the material itself was cDNA or gDNA.

Details on this clone: One end of the junction fails to match germline, which may point to a read error.

TCRdb's table, derived via immunoSEQ multiplex PCR, lists solely in-frame clones and lacks some. The profile shows a few hundred thousand clones, 90% to 95% of them singletons. The CDR3 extends over 16 amino acids. Germline-derived CDR1 and CDR2 are SGHRS and YFSETQ. The clonotype originates from a human donor in a cohort exposed to, infected with or recovered from COVID-19 (not recorded which). The donor label of this sample is uncertain. The sample taken for sequencing was PBMCs or T cells enriched from blood (not recorded which). V gene TRBV5-1 combines with J gene TRBJ2-1; 7 positions agree with TRBD1. The CDR3 loop reads CASSVDERGRNNEQFF. The CDR3 DNA reads TGCGCCAGCAGCGTGGATGAGAGGGGGCGAAACAACGAGCAGTTCTTC.